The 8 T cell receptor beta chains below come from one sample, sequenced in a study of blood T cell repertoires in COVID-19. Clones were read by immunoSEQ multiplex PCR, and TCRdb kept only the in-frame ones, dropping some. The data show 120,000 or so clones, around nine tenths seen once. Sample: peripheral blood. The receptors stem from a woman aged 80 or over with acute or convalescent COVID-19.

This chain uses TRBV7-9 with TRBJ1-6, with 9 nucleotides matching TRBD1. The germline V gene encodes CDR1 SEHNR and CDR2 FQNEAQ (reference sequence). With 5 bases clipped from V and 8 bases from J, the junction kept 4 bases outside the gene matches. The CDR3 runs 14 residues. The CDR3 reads CASSLGTGHSPLHF. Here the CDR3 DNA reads TGTGCCAGCAGCCTGGGGACAGGGCATTCACCCCTCCACTTT.

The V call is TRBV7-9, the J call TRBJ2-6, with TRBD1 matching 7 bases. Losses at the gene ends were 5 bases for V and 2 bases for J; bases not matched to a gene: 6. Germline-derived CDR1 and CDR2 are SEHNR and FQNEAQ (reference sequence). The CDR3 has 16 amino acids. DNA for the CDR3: TGTGCCAGCAGCAACCAGGGACAGCCTGGGGCCAACGTCCTGACTTTC. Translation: CASSNQGQPGANVLTF.

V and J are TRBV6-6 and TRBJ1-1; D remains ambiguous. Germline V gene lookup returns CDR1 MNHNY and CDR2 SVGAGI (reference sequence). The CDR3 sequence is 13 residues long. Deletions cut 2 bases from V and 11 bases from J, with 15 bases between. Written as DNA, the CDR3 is TGTGCCAGCAGTTACCCCAGAGATCCGAGGGCTTTCTTT. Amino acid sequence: CASSYPRDPRAFF.

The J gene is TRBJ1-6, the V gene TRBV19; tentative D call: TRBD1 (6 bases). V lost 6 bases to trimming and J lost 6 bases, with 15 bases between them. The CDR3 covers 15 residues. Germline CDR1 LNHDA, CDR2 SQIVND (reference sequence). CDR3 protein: CASSQQGKRNSPLHF. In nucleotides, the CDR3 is TGTGCCAGTAGCCAACAGGGAAAACGTAATTCACCCCTCCACTTT.

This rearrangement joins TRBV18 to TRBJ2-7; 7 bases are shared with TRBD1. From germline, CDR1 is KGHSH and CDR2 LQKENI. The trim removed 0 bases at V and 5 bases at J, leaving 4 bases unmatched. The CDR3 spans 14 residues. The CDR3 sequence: CASSPPTGSDEQYF. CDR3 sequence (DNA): TGTGCCAGCTCACCACCGACAGGGTCGGACGAGCAGTACTTC.

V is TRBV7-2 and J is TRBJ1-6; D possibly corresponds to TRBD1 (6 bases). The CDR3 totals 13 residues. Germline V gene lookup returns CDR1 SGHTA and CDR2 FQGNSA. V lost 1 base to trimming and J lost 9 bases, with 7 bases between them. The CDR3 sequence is CASSLGGGSPLHF. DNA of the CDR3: TGTGCCAGCAGCTTAGGAGGGGGTTCACCCCTCCACTTT. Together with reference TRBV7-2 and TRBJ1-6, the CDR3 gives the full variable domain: GAGVSQSPSNKVTEKGKDVELRCDPISGHTALYWYRQSLGQGLEFLIYFQGNSAPDKSGLPSDRFSAERTGGSVSTLTIQRTQQEDSAVYLCASSLGGGSPLHFGNGTRLTVT.

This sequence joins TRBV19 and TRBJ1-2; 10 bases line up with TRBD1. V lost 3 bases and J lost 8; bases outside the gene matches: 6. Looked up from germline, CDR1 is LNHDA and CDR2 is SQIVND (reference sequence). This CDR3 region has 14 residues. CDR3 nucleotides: TGTGCCAGTAGTATTGCCGGGACAGGGGCCGGCTACACCTTC. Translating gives CASSIAGTGAGYTF.

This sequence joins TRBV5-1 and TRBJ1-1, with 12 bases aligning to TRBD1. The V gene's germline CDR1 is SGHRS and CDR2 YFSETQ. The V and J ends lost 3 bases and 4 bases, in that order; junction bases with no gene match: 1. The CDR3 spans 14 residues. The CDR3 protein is CASSSGQGATEAFF. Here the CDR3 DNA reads TGCGCCAGCAGCTCGGGACAGGGGGCCACTGAAGCTTTCTTT.